These T cell receptor beta chains were read from a single sample in a study of T cells after yellow fever vaccination. TCRdb reprocessed the 5' RACE reads with MiXCR, giving one entry per CDR3 protein. This sample has roughly 99,000 distinct CDR3 sequences; roughly 5.8% occur once, and the top ten carry roughly two fifths. This material consisted of CD8+ T cells sorted from PBMCs, taken 10 days after the yellow fever booster vaccination. The receptors were sampled from a man in his late teens or twenties who received the YFV17D yellow fever vaccine. Each CDR3 is given with its conserved first and last residue. D genes are given only for firm matches. Clone size is not always given. Where it is, it says once, few, many or a class for expanded clones.

abundance,v_gene,d_gene,j_gene,CDR3aa,CDR3nt
NA,TRBV5-1,NA,TRBJ2-7,CASSLGTGWEQYF,TGCGCCAGCAGCTTAGGAACAGGGTGGGAGCAGTACTTC
NA,TRBV20-1,TRBD1,TRBJ1-2,CSARPFLGTGNFYGYTF,TGCAGTGCTAGACCGTTTCTGGGGACAGGGAATTTCTATGGCTACACCTTC
many,TRBV11-2,NA,TRBJ2-7,CASSLTSYYEQYF,TGTGCCAGCAGCCTCACTAGCTACTACGAGCAGTACTTC
few,TRBV6-5,NA,TRBJ2-3,CASSPKGNTQYF,TGTGCCAGCAGTCCTAAGGGGAATACGCAGTATTTT
NA,TRBV12-3/TRBV12-4,NA,TRBJ1-1,CASSLTSGTTEAFF,TGTGCCAGCAGTTTGACCTCGGGAACAACTGAAGCTTTCTTT
many,TRBV18,TRBD1,TRBJ2-1,CAVSQGASEQFF,TGTGCCGTCTCGCAGGGGGCCAGTGAGCAGTTCTTC
many,TRBV28,NA,TRBJ2-3,CASSTPGEVGQGAQDTQYF,TGTGCCAGCAGTACCCCCGGGGAGGTGGGGCAAGGGGCGCAAGATACGCAGTATTTT
once,TRBV29-1,NA,TRBJ2-3,CSLSGRHTDTQYF,TGCAGCCTGTCTGGGCGGCACACAGATACGCAGTATTTT
NA,TRBV18,TRBD1,TRBJ2-5,CASHRTGIQETQYF,TGTGCCAGCCACAGGACAGGCATCCAAGAGACCCAGTACTTC
few,TRBV28,TRBD1,TRBJ2-5,CASSLETGEETQYF,TGTGCCAGCAGTTTAGAGACAGGGGAAGAGACCCAGTACTTC
many,TRBV7-9,NA,TRBJ2-3,CASSPFGGRTDTQYF,TGTGCCAGCAGCCCTTTCGGGGGGCGCACAGATACGCAGTATTTT
NA,TRBV11-2,TRBD2,TRBJ2-1,CASRDTSGGRNEQFF,TGTGCCAGCAGGGATACTAGCGGGGGTAGGAATGAGCAGTTCTTC
few,TRBV5-5,TRBD2,TRBJ2-2,CASSLKWRGFSGELFF,TGTGCCAGCAGTTTGAAATGGCGGGGGTTCTCCGGGGAGCTGTTTTTT
many,TRBV29-1,NA,TRBJ2-5,CSVENRIQETQYF,TGCAGCGTTGAGAACAGGATTCAAGAGACCCAGTACTTC
NA,TRBV2,NA,TRBJ1-4,CASRAGQSTNEKLFF,TGTGCCAGCAGAGCCGGACAGTCAACTAATGAAAAACTGTTTTTT
few,TRBV5-1,NA,TRBJ1-2,CASSAGRGALGYTF,TGCGCCAGCAGCGCGGGACGGGGGGCGCTTGGCTACACCTTC
NA,TRBV7-9,TRBD1,TRBJ1-3,CASSSSGQGSSGNTIYF,TGTGCCAGCAGCTCCTCGGGACAGGGAAGCTCTGGAAACACCATATATTTT
many,TRBV7-3,NA,TRBJ2-1,CASSSLPGLEQFF,TGTGCCAGCAGCTCCCTCCCAGGACTCGAGCAGTTCTTC
many,TRBV9,TRBD2,TRBJ2-3,CASSVASGTTLADTQYF,TGTGCCAGCAGCGTAGCTTCTGGGACTACCCTCGCAGATACGCAGTATTTT
few,TRBV29-1,TRBD2,TRBJ2-3,CSVEEGGGFTDTQYF,TGCAGCGTTGAAGAGGGCGGGGGATTCACAGATACGCAGTATTTT
few,TRBV10-2,NA,TRBJ1-1,CASSEVAESFEAFF,TGCGCCAGCAGTGAGGTTGCGGAATCTTTTGAAGCTTTCTTT
NA,TRBV5-4,NA,TRBJ2-1,CASSLSTSSGDEQFF,TGTGCCAGCAGCTTGTCAACTAGCTCGGGAGATGAGCAGTTCTTC
NA,TRBV11-2,TRBD2,TRBJ2-2,CASSSGAGTSGGRNTGELFF,TGTGCCAGCAGCTCGGGAGCCGGGACTAGCGGGGGGCGGAACACCGGGGAGCTGTTTTTT
NA,TRBV5-1,NA,TRBJ2-7,CASLAEQYF,TGCGCCAGTCTGGCGGAGCAGTACTTC
few,TRBV29-1,NA,TRBJ2-5,CSVDTGPETQYF,TGCAGCGTTGACACAGGGCCAGAGACCCAGTACTTC
NA,TRBV14,TRBD1,TRBJ1-2,CASSTRQGHGYTF,TGTGCCAGCAGCACTCGACAGGGCCATGGCTACACCTTC
NA,TRBV5-1,NA,TRBJ2-3,CASSLGREADTQYF,TGCGCCAGCAGCTTGGGTAGGGAGGCAGATACGCAGTATTTT
few,TRBV12-3/TRBV12-4,NA,TRBJ2-1,CASRPLGRGNEQFF,TGTGCCAGCAGGCCTTTGGGCAGGGGCAATGAGCAGTTCTTC
NA,TRBV4-1,NA,TRBJ1-1,CASSQVSGGMNTEAFF,TGCGCCAGCAGCCAAGTCTCGGGCGGGATGAACACTGAAGCTTTCTTT
NA,TRBV7-8,TRBD2,TRBJ2-1,CASSPGTIGGARQFF,TGTGCCAGCAGTCCCGGGACTATCGGGGGGGCTCGACAGTTCTTC
many,TRBV4-3,NA,TRBJ2-5,CASSQDVFGDLETQYF,TGCGCCAGCAGCCAAGATGTGTTCGGGGACCTTGAGACCCAGTACTTC
many,TRBV28,NA,TRBJ2-4,CASSPAKNIQYF,TGTGCCAGCAGCCCTGCCAAAAACATTCAGTACTTC
many,TRBV20-1,NA,TRBJ1-1,CSAPVMGTEAFF,TGCAGTGCCCCCGTGATGGGCACTGAAGCTTTCTTT